This TCR beta chain was recovered during a study of cytomegalovirus exposure and HLA in healthy donors. General observations from the study: The authors later found TCR association rates varying by HLA locus, with DRB1 most and HLA-C fewest.

V dropped 5 bases and J dropped 3 bases, with 8 bases sitting between them. Germline V gives CDR1 WNHNN, CDR2 SYGVQD (reference sequence). There are 12 residues in the CDR3. In the PCR, 60 Vbeta and 13 Jbeta primers were used. Clones were sequenced by immunoSEQ multiplex PCR, and TCRdb holds only the in-frame ones, with some missing. This table has around 45,000 clones, 72% appearing once. This clone was detected a few times. The antigen is not known. The sample consisted of PBMCs. The chain links TRBV10-1 to TRBJ2-7, with D unclear. The TCR sequence derives from a man younger than 40 in good health and CMV-seronegative. The CDR3 region has the DNA TGCGCCAGCAGTAAGGAGCGCTACGAGCAGTACTTC. This encodes CASSKERYEQYF.